The rows below give T cell receptor beta chains drawn from one sample of a study of beta chain features in type 1 diabetes. The assay was immunoSEQ multiplex PCR, and TCRdb's table has in-frame clones only and misses some. The table records under 300,000 clones, roughly 17% of them present only once. The sequencing input was naive CD4+ T cells from blood. The receptors shown here come from a young man with type 1 diabetes. CDR3s include the opening cysteine and the closing phenylalanine or tryptophan. The D gene is left open where the match is weak. A clone size is listed for some rows: how often the clone was seen (once, few, many), or a class if it is expanded.

v_gene: TRBV25-1
abundance: NA
j_gene: TRBJ2-3
d_gene: NA
CDR3nt: TGTGCCAGCAGTGAATCGCGGGGATTCACAGATACGCAGTATTTT
CDR3aa: CASSESRGFTDTQYF

v_gene: TRBV10-3
abundance: few
j_gene: TRBJ2-1
d_gene: NA
CDR3nt: TGTGCCATCAGTGCTGGACGGGAGCGGCTTTCGGAGTTCTTC
CDR3aa: CAISAGRERLSEFF

v_gene: TRBV29-1
abundance: few
j_gene: TRBJ2-1
d_gene: NA
CDR3nt: TGCAGCGCCACGGTAGGGGGGAATGAGCAGTTCTTC
CDR3aa: CSATVGGNEQFF

v_gene: TRBV27
abundance: NA
j_gene: TRBJ1-2
d_gene: TRBD1
CDR3nt: TGTGCCAGCAGGACCCGGGAAGGGGGCAAGGGCTACACCTTC
CDR3aa: CASRTREGGKGYTF

v_gene: TRBV7-2
abundance: NA
j_gene: TRBJ2-1
d_gene: NA
CDR3nt: TGTGCCAGCAGCCAGAGCCGGGACAATGAGCAGTTCTTC
CDR3aa: CASSQSRDNEQFF

v_gene: TRBV29-1
abundance: few
j_gene: TRBJ2-3
d_gene: NA
CDR3nt: TGCAGCGTTGGGTCGCAGTATTTT
CDR3aa: CSVGSQYF

v_gene: TRBV30
abundance: NA
j_gene: TRBJ2-1
d_gene: NA
CDR3nt: TGTGCCTGGACCACGGTGGATGAGCAGTTCTTC
CDR3aa: CAWTTVDEQFF

v_gene: TRBV14
abundance: NA
j_gene: TRBJ2-1
d_gene: NA
CDR3nt: TGTGCCAGCAGCCAACTTGGGGGGAGCTCCTACAATGAGCAGTTCTTC
CDR3aa: CASSQLGGSSYNEQFF

v_gene: TRBV29-1
abundance: few
j_gene: TRBJ2-7
d_gene: NA
CDR3nt: TGCAGCGTCGCGGCTCAGGGTCCCTCCTACGAGCAGTACTTC
CDR3aa: CSVAAQGPSYEQYF

v_gene: TRBV5-1
abundance: few
j_gene: TRBJ2-1
d_gene: TRBD2
CDR3nt: TGCGCCAGCAGCTCCGGACTAGCGGGAGTTGGAAATGAGCAGTTCTTC
CDR3aa: CASSSGLAGVGNEQFF

v_gene: TRBV5-1
abundance: few
j_gene: TRBJ2-5
d_gene: NA
CDR3nt: TGCGCCAGCAGCTTGGGGCCGGAGACCCAGTACTTC
CDR3aa: CASSLGPETQYF

v_gene: TRBV10-1
abundance: NA
j_gene: TRBJ2-3
d_gene: NA
CDR3nt: TGCGCCAGCGCGTCAGGAGCAACCCCAGATACGCAGTATTTT
CDR3aa: CASASGATPDTQYF

v_gene: TRBV10-3
abundance: few
j_gene: TRBJ2-7
d_gene: TRBD1
CDR3nt: TGTGCCACAGGACAGGGGTTGACCTACGAGCAGTACTTC
CDR3aa: CATGQGLTYEQYF

v_gene: TRBV5-4
abundance: few
j_gene: TRBJ2-3
d_gene: NA
CDR3nt: TGTGCCAGCAGGTACAAAGCAGGGCGAGGCACAGATACGCAGTATTTT
CDR3aa: CASRYKAGRGTDTQYF

v_gene: TRBV6-5
abundance: NA
j_gene: TRBJ2-7
d_gene: NA
CDR3nt: TGTGCCAGCAGTTACTCATCCGGGGAGACCTACGAGCAGTACTTC
CDR3aa: CASSYSSGETYEQYF

v_gene: TRBV7-9
abundance: NA
j_gene: TRBJ2-5
d_gene: TRBD2
CDR3nt: TGTGCCAGCAGCTCCTCCACTAGCGGGAGCCGGGAGGAGACCCAGTACTTC
CDR3aa: CASSSSTSGSREETQYF

v_gene: TRBV29-1
abundance: NA
j_gene: TRBJ1-1
d_gene: NA
CDR3nt: TGCAGCGCTCCCTTCAGGGGTTTAGACACTGAAGCTTTCTTT
CDR3aa: CSAPFRGLDTEAFF

v_gene: TRBV2
abundance: few
j_gene: TRBJ2-1
d_gene: NA
CDR3nt: TGTGCCAGCAGTACCACGGGTACCTACGATGAGCAGTTCTTC
CDR3aa: CASSTTGTYDEQFF

v_gene: TRBV5-1
abundance: few
j_gene: TRBJ1-1
d_gene: TRBD1
CDR3nt: TGCGCCAGCAGCTTGGCCTCGGACAGGGCTCTGAGGACTGAAGCTTTCTTT
CDR3aa: CASSLASDRALRTEAFF

v_gene: TRBV5-1
abundance: NA
j_gene: TRBJ2-5
d_gene: NA
CDR3nt: TGCGCCAGCAGCCCTCGGGACTCTCAGGAGACCCAGTACTTC
CDR3aa: CASSPRDSQETQYF

v_gene: TRBV28
abundance: few
j_gene: TRBJ2-6
d_gene: NA
CDR3nt: TGTCTCAGACCGCATGCGAGCTCTGGGGCCAACGTCCTGACTTTC
CDR3aa: CLRPHASSGANVLTF

v_gene: TRBV7-2
abundance: few
j_gene: TRBJ2-5
d_gene: NA
CDR3nt: TGTGCCAGCAGCTACCAAGGAAACCAAGAGACCCAGTACTTC
CDR3aa: CASSYQGNQETQYF

v_gene: TRBV18
abundance: NA
j_gene: TRBJ2-5
d_gene: NA
CDR3nt: TGTGCCAGCTCACCTCCAAACAAAGAGACCCAGTACTTC
CDR3aa: CASSPPNKETQYF

v_gene: TRBV10-3
abundance: few
j_gene: TRBJ2-3
d_gene: NA
CDR3nt: TGTGCCCAGGGGGAGCGGGAGACAGATACGCAGTATTTT
CDR3aa: CAQGERETDTQYF

v_gene: TRBV7-2
abundance: NA
j_gene: TRBJ2-1
d_gene: NA
CDR3nt: TGTGCCAGCAGCACACACAGTGGCGGGTACAATGAGCAGTTCTTC
CDR3aa: CASSTHSGGYNEQFF

v_gene: TRBV7-2
abundance: once
j_gene: TRBJ1-1
d_gene: NA
CDR3nt: TGTGCCAGCAGCTTAGCACGGACAGAGATGAGGGGTTTT
CDR3aa: CASSLARTEMRGF

v_gene: TRBV6-5
abundance: NA
j_gene: TRBJ2-1
d_gene: NA
CDR3nt: TGTGCCAGCAGGTCAGAGTACAATGAGCAGTTCTTC
CDR3aa: CASRSEYNEQFF